This TCR beta chain appears in the sequencing data of a study of cytomegalovirus exposure and HLA in healthy donors. Study-wide context: Early on, a data release was issued that held roughly 84 million unique TCRs from HLA-typed donors. Study-level results: Researchers counted 180 or so TCR beta chains as cytomegalovirus-associated. One variant, a missense change in DCLRE1C, was linked in a later analysis to TCR beta V- and J-gene trimming. For most TCR beta V segments, an earlier analysis put the productive rate at about 87% or about 30% of the time.

Concerning this clone itself: Its antigen remains unknown.

After removal of 5 bases from V and 5 bases from J, the junction contained 8 bases not matched to a gene. This CDR3 contains 14 residues. Per germline, CDR1 WNHNN and CDR2 SYGVQD (reference sequence). A multiplex PCR was run with 60 Vbeta primers and 13 Jbeta primers. The protocol was immunoSEQ multiplex PCR, while the TCRdb copy is restricted to in-frame clones and leaves out a portion. The data show about 140,000 clones, with more than 60% seen just once and approximately 3.2% held by the top ten. This clonotype was obtained from a man between 35 and 55 years old in good health and CMV-seronegative. The rearrangement links TRBV10-1 to TRBJ2-7; TRBD1 aligns across 8 bases. Sequenced input: PBMCs. The chain's CDR3 is CASSMTGDSDEQYF. Here the CDR3 DNA reads TGCGCCAGCAGTATGACAGGGGATTCCGACGAGCAGTACTTC.